This TCR beta chain originates from a study of shared clonotypes between healthy human individuals. Study context: Each donor contributed plates that comprised three CD4 naive, three CD4 memory, two CD8 naive and one CD8 memory.

The protocol was immunoSEQ multiplex PCR, while the TCRdb copy is restricted to in-frame clones and leaves out a portion. This table holds 1.6 million or so clones, around 95% found once. CDR1 and CDR2 from the germline V gene are WNHNN and SYGVQD (reference sequence). V lost 2 bases to trimming and J lost 4 bases; unmatched junction nucleotides: 6. This CDR3 comprises 16 residues. Material: naive CD4+ T cells sorted from blood. The subset: CD45RA+ positively selected. This chain joins TRBV10-1 and TRBJ2-3, with TRBD2 identical over 10 bases. This sequence originates from a man aged 25-40 years in good health. The CDR3: CASSEGASGSSDTQYF. The CDR3 coding sequence is TGCGCCAGCAGTGAGGGCGCTAGCGGGAGCTCAGATACGCAGTATTTT.